The 28 T cell receptor beta chains below all came from one sample that was sequenced in a study of identical twins. TCRdb analysed the 5' RACE reads with MiXCR anew, one entry per CDR3 protein. The sample includes 150,000 or so distinct CDR3 sequences, under 4.5% of them seen just once. Sequencing was performed on memory T cells sorted from blood. The origin of the receptors is a man younger than 30 in good health.

In its sample, this clonotype was seen many times. V is TRBV3-1 and J is TRBJ2-4, with a possible D match to TRBD2 (6 bases). Trimming shortened V by 2 bases and J by 7 bases, and 27 bases separated the two germline ends. The length of the CDR3 is 19 residues. Germline V CDR1 and CDR2: LGHDT, YNNKEL (reference sequence). The DNA of the CDR3 is TGTGCCAGCAGCCAACGTTTCCTCCGGCGGGATTCGAAGATTAACATTCAGTACTTC. This sequence encodes CASSQRFLRRDSKINIQYF. Filled out from reference TRBV3-1 and TRBJ2-4, the complete variable domain reads DTAVSQTPKYLVTQMGNDKSIKCEQNLGHDTMYWYKQDSKKFLKIMFSYNNKELIINETVPNRFSPKSPDKAHLNLHINSLELGDSAVYFCASSQRFLRRDSKINIQYFGAGTRLSVL.

Ten or more counts support this clonotype. This chain's CDR3 is CSVLRGYEQYV. CDR3 bases: TGCAGCGTTCTCAGGGGTTACGAGCAGTACGTC. V and J are TRBV29-1 and TRBJ2-7; D is perhaps TRBD1 (6 bases). The CDR3 covers 11 residues. Germline V CDR1 and CDR2: SQVTM, ANQGSEA. The ends were cut back, 5 bases at V and 4 bases at J, with 9 bases in the middle.

At least ten counts were recorded for this clonotype. The V call is TRBV5-1, the J call TRBJ2-1; a weak D match, TRBD2 (6 bases). This CDR3 comprises 15 residues. CDR1 is SGHRS and CDR2 is YFSETQ in the germline V gene. Trimming left V 0 bases short and J 3 bases short, with 10 bases between. This CDR3 reads CASSLDGSNYNEQFF. The CDR3 DNA follows: TGCGCCAGCAGCTTGGACGGGAGTAACTACAATGAGCAGTTCTTC.

This clonotype was recorded at least ten times. The V call is TRBV29-1, the J call TRBJ2-7; D gene uncertain. Per the germline V gene, CDR1 is SQVTM and CDR2 is ANQGSEA. The CDR3 has 13 amino acids. V lost 2 bases, J lost 0 bases, and 8 bases lay in between. CDR3 nucleotide sequence: TGCAGCGTTGAATCCTCTTCCTCCTACGAGCAGTACTTC. This codes for CSVESSSSYEQYF.

The sample holds many counts of this clonotype. DNA for the CDR3: TGTGCCAGCAGACCCATCCGGGACCACCAGACCCAAGAGACCCAGTACTTC. Translation: CASRPIRDHQTQETQYF. This sequence joins TRBV6-2 or TRBV6-3 and TRBJ2-5, with D tentatively TRBD1 or TRBD2 (5 bases each). Trimming took 6 bases from V and 1 from J, leaving 21 bases between them. The germline gives CDR1 MNHEY, CDR2 SVGEGT. CDR3 size: 17 residues.

There are many counts of this clonotype. This chain uses TRBV19 with TRBJ2-7; a weak D match, TRBD1 (6 bases). The germline V gene has CDR1 LNHDA and CDR2 SQIVND (reference sequence). This CDR3 is 15 amino acids long. The V and J ends lost 4 bases and 2 bases respectively, with 15 bases between them. The CDR3 nucleotides are TGTGCCAGTAGTACAACCGGGACATTAACCTACGAGCAGTACTTC. The encoded protein is CASSTTGTLTYEQYF.

The rearrangement uses TRBV7-9 and TRBJ2-3; 7 bases align to TRBD2. Germline values: CDR1 SEHNR, CDR2 FQNEAQ (reference sequence). The CDR3 is made up of 13 amino acids. Trimming at V came to 7 bases and at J to 4 bases, leaving 5 bases not matched to a gene. The CDR3 loop reads CASNYGGADTQYF. In DNA form, the CDR3 reads TGTGCCAGCAACTATGGGGGGGCAGATACGCAGTATTTT.

Many counts were recorded for this clonotype. This sequence joins TRBV29-1 and TRBJ2-3; the match to TRBD2 covers 7 bases. From germline, CDR1 is SQVTM and CDR2 ANQGSEA. The CDR3 runs 15 residues. With 4 bases clipped from V and 2 bases from J, the junction kept 9 bases outside the gene matches. The CDR3 DNA reads as TGCAGCGTTGTAGTGGCTAGCGGAACCACAGATACGCAGTATTTT. Translating gives CSVVVASGTTDTQYF.

This clonotype was picked up many times. V and J are TRBV6-1 and TRBJ2-1; D possibly corresponds to TRBD2 (6 bases). The ends were cut back, 6 bases at V and 7 bases at J, with 16 bases in the middle. Germline CDR1 is MNHNS and CDR2 is SASEGT. This CDR3 has 14 amino acids. CDR3: CASSPGVWENEQFF. CDR3 nucleotides: TGTGCCAGCAGCCCGGGAGTTTGGGAAAATGAGCAGTTCTTC.

This clonotype was counted at least ten times. V is TRBV20-1 and J is TRBJ2-1, with TRBD2 matching over 10 bases. The CDR3 spans 13 residues. Per the germline V gene, CDR1 is DFQATT and CDR2 is SNEGSKA (reference sequence). Trimming at V came to 5 bases and at J to 4 bases, leaving 2 bases not matched to a gene. CDR3: CSASSGSYNEQFF. For the CDR3, the DNA is TGCAGTGCTTCTAGCGGGAGTTACAATGAGCAGTTCTTC.

This clonotype was seen repeatedly, ten times or more. The chain is built from TRBV7-2 and TRBJ1-1; D is perhaps TRBD1 (5 bases). This CDR3 has 14 residues. Per the germline V gene, CDR1 is SGHTA and CDR2 is FQGNSA. Deletions cut 5 bases from V and 0 bases from J, with 10 bases between. The CDR3 DNA follows: TGTGCCAGCAGCCGACAGTTCATGAACACTGAAGCTTTCTTT. Protein product: CASSRQFMNTEAFF.

This clonotype showed up many times. The chain is built from TRBV7-8 and TRBJ2-4, with D perhaps matching TRBD1 or TRBD2 (5 bases each). The germline V gene encodes CDR1 SGHVS and CDR2 FQNEAQ. CDR3 length: 17 amino acids. With 0 bases removed from V and 0 bases from J, the gap between germline ends came to 12 bases. CDR3 sequence (DNA): TGTGCCAGCAGCTTAGCGTATCCGGGGCTAGCCAAAAACATTCAGTACTTC. It translates to CASSLAYPGLAKNIQYF. Full variable domain (missing parts from reference TRBV7-8 and TRBJ2-4): GAGVSQSPRYKVAKRGQDVALRCDPISGHVSLFWYQQALGQGPEFLTYFQNEAQLDKSGLPSDRFFAERPEGSVSTLKIQRTQQEDSAVYLCASSLAYPGLAKNIQYFGAGTRLSVL.

At least ten counts were recorded for this clonotype. This chain joins TRBV5-1 and TRBJ1-1, with D maybe TRBD1 (5 bases). This CDR3 has 14 residues. The germline V gene has CDR1 SGHRS and CDR2 YFSETQ. V was pared by 1 base and J by 0 bases, with 7 bases between. The CDR3 loop reads CASSLTDMNTEAFF. The CDR3, as DNA: TGCGCCAGCAGCTTGACGGACATGAACACTGAAGCTTTCTTT.

The chain couples TRBV19 to TRBJ2-3, with TRBD2 matching over 7 bases. CDR3 size: 15 residues. V was clipped by 5 bases and J by 0 bases; unmatched bases: 5. From germline, CDR1 is LNHDA and CDR2 SQIVND (reference sequence). The chain's CDR3 is CASSLGTISTDTQYF. The CDR3 nucleotides are TGTGCCAGTAGTCTTGGGACTATAAGCACAGATACGCAGTATTTT.

This clonotype was seen ten or more times. The chain couples TRBV7-8 to TRBJ2-1; 8 nucleotides agree with TRBD2. V dropped 1 base and J dropped 4; count of bases not matched to a gene: 6. CDR3 size: 16 residues. Germline V CDR1 and CDR2: SGHVS, FQNEAQ. Written as DNA, the CDR3 is TGTGCCAGCAGCTTAGTAGGGGCTAGCGGGTACAATGAGCAGTTCTTC. This codes for CASSLVGASGYNEQFF.

This clonotype occurred many times. V and J are TRBV12-3 or TRBV12-4 and TRBJ2-6; D is uncertain. The V gene lost 3 bases and the J gene lost 3 bases, with 6 bases spanning the gap. This CDR3 comprises 14 residues. The CDR3 protein is CASSLWDGANVLTF. DNA of the CDR3: TGTGCCAGCAGTTTGTGGGATGGGGCCAACGTCCTGACTTTC.

This clonotype was detected ten times or more. The genes are TRBV6-2 or TRBV6-3 and TRBJ2-7; D is possibly TRBD1 or TRBD2 (5 bases each). The V end was cut by 6 bases, the J end by 5 bases, with 14 bases between. Germline V gene data show CDR1 as MNHEY and CDR2 as SVGEGT. The CDR3 is 13 amino acids. The CDR3 loop is CASRTGGTHEQYF. CDR3 in DNA: TGTGCCAGCAGGACTGGGGGAACCCACGAGCAGTACTTC.

This clonotype was seen ten or more times. The chain has TRBV20-1 and TRBJ2-1; TRBD2 matches at 12 bases. The CDR3 runs to 17 residues. Germline assignment: CDR1 DFQATT and CDR2 SNEGSKA (reference sequence). Losses at the gene ends were 2 bases for V and 8 bases for J; bases not matched to a gene: 13. Written as DNA, the CDR3 is TGCAGTGCTAGACCCCTACTAGCGGGAGGCCAGGGCGATGAGCAGTTCTTC. It is translated as CSARPLLAGGQGDEQFF.

This clonotype came up many times. The V and J genes are TRBV12-3 or TRBV12-4 and TRBJ2-6; TRBD2 might be the D (6 bases). With 5 bases removed from V and 4 bases from J, the gap between germline ends came to 12 bases. The CDR3 covers 15 residues. The CDR3 spells CASSRREVGANVLTF. CDR3 nucleotides: TGTGCCAGCAGTCGCAGGGAGGTGGGGGCCAACGTCCTGACTTTC.

This clonotype was counted ten times or more. V gene TRBV19 combines with J gene TRBJ2-3, with unresolved D. The CDR3 covers 11 residues. V lost 3 bases to trimming and J lost 7 bases, with 5 bases between them. Germline CDR1 LNHDA, CDR2 SQIVND (reference sequence). The CDR3 sequence is CASSIGYTQYF. The CDR3 nucleotides are TGTGCCAGTAGTATCGGTTATACGCAGTATTTT. The full variable domain, in which reference TRBV19 and TRBJ2-3 provide the parts outside the CDR3, is DGGITQSPKYLFRKEGQNVTLSCEQNLNHDAMYWYRQDPGQGLRLIYYSQIVNDFQKGDIAEGYSVSREKKESFPLTVTSAQKNPTAFYLCASSIGYTQYFGPGTRLTVL.

This chain joins TRBV18 and TRBJ1-1, with D possibly matching TRBD1 (6 bases). V was pared by 3 bases and J by 3 bases, with 17 bases between. This CDR3 is 16 amino acids long. The germline gives CDR1 KGHSH, CDR2 LQKENI. CDR3: CASSPINREGDTEAFF. The CDR3 coding sequence is TGTGCCAGCTCACCCATCAACAGGGAGGGGGACACTGAAGCTTTCTTT.

This clonotype was seen repeatedly, ten times or more. This CDR3 is CASSYPSYEQYF. The CDR3 coding sequence is TGTGCCAGCAGCTATCCTAGCTACGAGCAGTACTTC. This chain connects TRBV7-9 to TRBJ2-7; D not resolved. V gave up 4 bases and J gave up 3 bases, with 7 bases separating them. The CDR3 runs to 12 residues. Germline loops: CDR1 SEHNR, CDR2 FQNEAQ (reference sequence).

This clonotype came up many times. The gene calls are TRBV6-1 and TRBJ2-1; D might be TRBD2 (7 bases). This CDR3 comprises 13 residues. Germline assignment: CDR1 MNHNS and CDR2 SASEGT. V was shortened by 7 bases and J by 6 bases, with 13 bases between the two germline ends. The CDR3 sequence is CASTRGGGNEQFF. CDR3 coding DNA: TGTGCCAGCACCCGGGGAGGGGGCAATGAGCAGTTCTTC.

This clonotype was recorded many times. J is TRBJ1-4 and V is TRBV21-1; the DNA was not used to check the table's D call, TRBD1. TRBV21-1 corresponds to a pseudogene. This CDR3 contains 17 residues. This CDR3 reads CASSNPKTGLEREKLFF. The CDR3 coding sequence is TGTGCCAGCAGCAATCCTAAAACCGGGCTCGAACGCGAAAAACTGTTTTTT.

This clonotype showed up many times. The chain carries TRBV20-1 and TRBJ2-5; unclear D gene. Germline V gene lookup returns CDR1 DFQATT and CDR2 SNEGSKA (reference sequence). V shed 3 bases and J shed 4 bases, with 3 bases lying between them. The CDR3 has 10 amino acids. Written as DNA, the CDR3 is TGCAGTGCTAGTGTAGAGACCCAGTACTTC. Its translation: CSASVETQYF.

This clonotype was seen at least ten times. The V call is TRBV9, the J call TRBJ2-1; the D gene is possibly TRBD2 (6 bases). CDR1 and CDR2 from the germline V gene are SGDLS and YYNGEE. V shed 0 bases and J shed 0 bases, with 10 bases lying between them. The CDR3 has 16 amino acids. CDR3 sequence: CASSVAGRSSYNEQFF. CDR3 sequence (DNA): TGTGCCAGCAGCGTAGCGGGGAGGAGCTCCTACAATGAGCAGTTCTTC. The variable domain in full, completed from reference TRBV9 and TRBJ2-1, reads DSGVTQTPKHLITATGQRVTLRCSPRSGDLSVYWYQQSLDQGLQFLIQYYNGEERAKGNILERFSAQQFPDLHSELNLSSLELGDSALYFCASSVAGRSSYNEQFFGPGTRLTVL.

This clonotype was counted at least ten times. The chain carries TRBV7-3 and TRBJ2-1; 7 bases agree with TRBD2. Trimming cost V 5 bases and J 5 bases; bases outside gene matches: 6. Germline V gives CDR1 SGHTA, CDR2 FQGTGA. The CDR3 covers 14 residues. CDR3: CASSPQRDHNEQFF. As DNA, the CDR3 is TGTGCCAGCAGCCCCCAGCGGGACCACAATGAGCAGTTCTTC.

This clonotype has ten or more counts. The rearrangement joins TRBV12-3 or TRBV12-4 to TRBJ1-1; a possible D gene is TRBD1 (5 bases). This CDR3 region has 14 residues. V gave up 5 bases and J gave up 1 base, with 11 bases separating them. CDR3 in DNA: TGTGCCAGCAGTGACATACAGGAGAACACTGAAGCTTTCTTT. Translation gives CASSDIQENTEAFF.